The sequence of this T cell receptor beta chain was determined in a study of response to subunit inactivated influenza vaccine. For this clonotype: As yet, its antigen is unknown.

TCRdb itself ran the RT-PCR reads through MiXCR, one entry per CDR3 protein. The data show fewer than 600,000 distinct CDR3 sequences, approximately 7.2% seen once. Study-wide findings and caveats: New T cells are recruited in small numbers by each seasonal influenza vaccination, according to the authors' suggestion.

V lost 6 bases, J lost 0 bases, and 15 bases lay in between. The CDR3 sequence is 15 residues long. CDR1 is MNHNS, CDR2 SASEGT, per germline. The receptor was isolated from a man aged 50 to 69 who received an inactivated influenza vaccine. Here the sequenced sample was PBMCs from blood, taken around 25 months after vaccination. The V call is TRBV6-1, the J call TRBJ2-7; D is perhaps TRBD2 (5 bases). CDR3 residues: CASRMEESYSYEQYF. In DNA form, the CDR3 reads TGTGCCAGCAGGATGGAGGAGTCGTACTCCTACGAGCAGTACTTC.